The 27 T cell receptor beta chains given below trace back to one sample, sequenced in a study of blood T cell repertoires in COVID-19. Data came from immunoSEQ multiplex PCR; TCRdb stores just in-frame clones and leaves some out. Of about 220,000 clones in the sample, more than 75% were seen once. Sequencing was done on a sample of peripheral blood. The receptors stem from an elderly woman with COVID-19, enrolled during active disease.

This chain uses TRBV28 with TRBJ1-4; no firm D call. Deletions cut 4 bases from V and 6 bases from J, with 12 bases between. The CDR3 consists of 14 residues. CDR1 MDHEN and CDR2 SYDVKM come from the germline V gene. The CDR3 here is CASSSAGKHEKLFF. As DNA, the CDR3 is TGTGCCAGCAGTTCAGCAGGCAAGCATGAAAAACTGTTTTTT.

The V and J genes are TRBV6-2 or TRBV6-3 and TRBJ2-2, with TRBD2 as a possible D gene (5 bases). Germline-derived CDR1 and CDR2 are MNHEY and SVGEGT. This CDR3 has 14 amino acids. V shed 4 bases and J shed 1 base, with 7 bases lying between them. In nucleotides, the CDR3 is TGTGCCAGCAGTTGGAGGTGGAACACCGGGGAGCTGTTTTTT. Translating it yields CASSWRWNTGELFF.

The chain joins TRBV18 to TRBJ2-5, with TRBD1 as a possible D gene (6 bases). The germline V gene has CDR1 KGHSH and CDR2 LQKENI. The V and J ends lost 3 bases and 4 bases respectively, with 12 bases between them. CDR3 length equals 14 residues. The CDR3 loop is CASSPRQVRETQYF. The CDR3 DNA reads as TGTGCCAGCTCACCCCGACAGGTTCGAGAGACCCAGTACTTC. The full variable domain, rest sourced from reference TRBV18 and TRBJ2-5, is NAGVMQNPRHLVRRRGQEARLRCSPMKGHSHVYWYRQLPEEGLKFMVYLQKENIIDESGMPKERFSAEFPKEGPSILRIQQVVRGDSAAYFCASSPRQVRETQYFGPGTRLLVL.

This chain connects TRBV6-4 to TRBJ2-6; possibly TRBD2 for D (7 bases). With 9 bases removed from V and 0 bases from J, the gap between germline ends came to 27 bases. CDR1 and CDR2 from the germline V gene are MRHNA and SNTAGT. This CDR3 contains 20 residues. CDR3 region: CARPILSGGDQSSGANVLTF. CDR3 DNA: TGTGCCAGGCCAATCCTTTCGGGGGGCGACCAAAGCTCTGGGGCCAACGTCCTGACTTTC.

The rearrangement links TRBV18 to TRBJ2-3; 14 bases are shared with TRBD2. Germline V gives CDR1 KGHSH, CDR2 LQKENI. The CDR3 spans 18 residues. The trim removed 3 bases at V and 4 bases at J, leaving 9 bases unmatched. CDR3 bases: TGTGCCAGCTCACCCCTAGGGACTAGCGGGAGAGGAGCAGATACGCAGTATTTT. Its translation: CASSPLGTSGRGADTQYF.

This chain uses TRBV28 with TRBJ2-1, with 8 bases fitting TRBD2. The V segment lost 3 bases and the J segment 6 bases; nucleotides outside the gene matches: 7. The CDR3 is made up of 15 amino acids. Germline lookup yields CDR1 MDHEN and CDR2 SYDVKM. The CDR3 bases are TGTGCCAGCAGTTTTACTAGCGGACTGGCCAATGAGCAGTTCTTC. It translates to CASSFTSGLANEQFF.

The V gene is TRBV7-2, the J gene TRBJ2-1; 13 nucleotides match TRBD2. The CDR3 contains 16 residues. The trim removed 0 bases at V and 9 bases at J, leaving 5 bases unmatched. Germline loops: CDR1 SGHTA, CDR2 FQGNSA. The CDR3 reads CASSLAGTSGMVEQFF. In DNA, the CDR3 is TGTGCCAGCAGCTTAGCGGGGACTAGCGGGATGGTTGAGCAGTTCTTC.

This clone was seen more than once but under ten times. The chain combines TRBV5-6 with TRBJ2-5; 10 bases map to TRBD1. The CDR3 spans 16 residues. Germline V lookup: CDR1 SGHDT, CDR2 YYEEEE. Germline trimming cut 0 bases from V and 5 bases from J; bases unmatched to any gene: 7. The chain's CDR3 is CASSLVETGGIETQYF. CDR3 bases: TGTGCCAGCAGCTTGGTTGAGACAGGGGGCATCGAGACCCAGTACTTC.

The CDR3 sequence is CASNSPGQGKNEQFF. In DNA, the CDR3 is TGTGCCAGCAATTCTCCGGGACAGGGGAAAAATGAGCAGTTCTTC. V gene TRBV6-5 combines with J gene TRBJ2-1, with 10 nucleotides matching TRBD1. V lost 7 bases, J lost 7 bases, and 10 bases stayed unmatched. The CDR3 spans 15 residues. CDR1 is MNHEY, CDR2 SVGAGI, per germline.

This chain joins TRBV21-1 and TRBJ1-2; the table calls TRBD1, which could not be checked here. TRBV21-1 is termed a pseudogene. The CDR3 has 14 residues. The CDR3 reads CASSIGQPIYGYTF. Written as DNA, the CDR3 is TGTGCCAGCAGCATCGGACAGCCTATCTATGGCTACACCTTC.

The gene calls are TRBV30 and TRBJ1-3, with D perhaps matching TRBD1 (6 bases). Deletions cut 1 base from V and 1 base from J, with 14 bases between. The CDR3 covers 16 residues. Per germline, CDR1 GTSNPN and CDR2 SVGIG (reference sequence). CDR3 region: CAWSEARQASGNTIYF. The CDR3 bases are TGTGCCTGGAGTGAGGCGAGACAGGCTTCTGGAAACACCATATATTTT.

This clone appeared a single time. The genes are TRBV3-1 (or the pseudogene TRBV3-2) and TRBJ1-1; D not certain. Germline V gene data show CDR1 as LGHDT and CDR2 as YNNKEL (reference sequence). CDR3 length equals 13 residues. V dropped 2 bases and J dropped 4 bases, with 8 bases sitting between them. The CDR3 protein is CASSQTLITEAFF. The CDR3 nucleotides read TGTGCCAGCAGCCAAACGCTAATCACTGAAGCTTTCTTT.

The J gene is TRBJ1-2, the V gene TRBV5-1; D is undetermined. The germline V gene has CDR1 SGHRS and CDR2 YFSETQ. Trimming took off 5 bases at V and 4 bases at J, with 12 bases between the two ends. CDR3 length: 13 residues. The CDR3, as DNA: TGCGCCAGCAGGTGGGAGGGCTCCTATGGCTACACCTTC. It encodes CASRWEGSYGYTF.

V gene TRBV5-6 combines with J gene TRBJ2-7; the D is unclear. Trimming left V 1 base short and J 0 bases short, with 17 bases between. This CDR3 is built from 17 residues. CDR1 and CDR2 (germline): SGHDT, YYEEEE. CDR3 DNA sequence: TGTGCCAGCAGCTTGAGACGGAGATTAACCGACTCCTACGAGCAGTACTTC. Residues: CASSLRRRLTDSYEQYF.

The chain has TRBV11-3 and TRBJ2-3, with 7 bases aligning to TRBD1. This CDR3 spans 14 amino acids. V lost 7 bases to trimming and J lost 3 bases; unmatched junction nucleotides: 7. In germline, CDR1 is SGHNT, CDR2 YENEEA. As DNA, the CDR3 is TGTGCCAGCAAGGGACAGTTTTCAACAGATACGCAGTATTTT. It encodes CASKGQFSTDTQYF.

The chain carries TRBV2 and TRBJ2-3, with TRBD2 matching over 13 bases. With V trimmed by 6 bases and J by 0 bases, 6 bases remained unmatched. CDR1 is SNHLY and CDR2 is FYNNEI in the germline V gene. This CDR3 has 17 amino acids. In DNA, the CDR3 is TGTGCCAGCAGACCACTAGCGGGAGGGGCTAGCACAGATACGCAGTATTTT. Encoded protein: CASRPLAGGASTDTQYF.

The chain is built from TRBV5-1 and TRBJ2-7; 12 bases map to TRBD2. CDR3 length equals 15 residues. Trimming at V came to 4 bases and at J to 5 bases, leaving 7 bases not matched to a gene. Germline loops: CDR1 SGHRS, CDR2 YFSETQ. The CDR3 DNA sequence: TGCGCCAGCAGCCCCTGGACTAGCGGGGTCAACGAGCAGTACTTC. Encoded protein: CASSPWTSGVNEQYF.

The chain combines TRBV19 with TRBJ1-1; D is unresolved. The ends were cut back, 6 bases at V and 5 bases at J, with 13 bases in the middle. CDR3 length equals 13 residues. Germline V CDR1 and CDR2: LNHDA, SQIVND (reference sequence). CDR3 DNA sequence: TGTGCCAGTAGGGTAAGAGTAACGACTGAAGCTTTCTTT. Its translation is CASRVRVTTEAFF.

The chain couples TRBV28 to TRBJ1-5; D not certain. CDR3 size: 13 residues. Germline V gene lookup returns CDR1 MDHEN and CDR2 SYDVKM. Trimming shortened V by 3 bases and J by 7 bases, and 10 bases separated the two germline ends. The CDR3 DNA reads as TGTGCCAGCAGTTTTGGAGGCCCGCAGCCCCAGCATTTT. Translating gives CASSFGGPQPQHF.

This clone was seen a single time. The CDR3 region has the DNA TGCAGCGCTGACAGATCCTATGGCTACACCTTC. This gives the protein CSADRSYGYTF. The rearrangement uses TRBV20-1 and TRBJ1-2; D is perhaps TRBD1 (5 bases). Germline-derived CDR1 and CDR2 are DFQATT and SNEGSKA (reference sequence). CDR3 length: 11 residues.

The chain recombines TRBV6-5 with TRBJ2-7; 7 bases align to TRBD2. Germline values: CDR1 MNHEY, CDR2 SVGAGI. V was pared by 4 bases and J by 1 base, with 10 bases of the junction left unmatched. There are 16 residues in the CDR3. The CDR3, as DNA: TGTGCCAGCAGTTCCCAACGGGGGGAGAGGTCCTACGAGCAGTACTTC. The encoded protein is CASSSQRGERSYEQYF.

The genes are TRBV5-5 and TRBJ2-1, with TRBD1 as a possible D gene (6 bases). The V gene lost 2 bases and the J gene lost 3 bases, with 12 bases spanning the gap. Per germline, CDR1 SGHKS and CDR2 YYEKEE (reference sequence). The CDR3 runs to 15 residues. CDR3 protein: CASSLAQGFYNEQFF. The CDR3 DNA reads TGTGCCAGCAGCTTAGCCCAGGGGTTCTACAATGAGCAGTTCTTC.

The chain combines TRBV5-1 with TRBJ2-3; 10 bases are a match to TRBD2. V shed 6 bases, J shed 0 bases, and the junction held 1 base outside the gene matches. The CDR3 has 14 residues. The germline V gene has CDR1 SGHRS and CDR2 YFSETQ. For the CDR3, the DNA is TGCGCCAGCAAACTAGCGGGGAGCACAGATACGCAGTATTTT. It yields the protein CASKLAGSTDTQYF.

V usage is TRBV7-9 and J usage is TRBJ1-6; D ambiguous. CDR1 and CDR2 from the germline V gene are SEHNR and FQNEAQ (reference sequence). Trimming took 5 bases from V and 12 from J, leaving 11 bases between them. This CDR3 is built from 12 residues. CDR3 sequence reads: CASSPLGRPLHF. The CDR3 nucleotides are TGTGCCAGCAGCCCGCTAGGGAGACCCCTCCACTTT.

The J gene is TRBJ2-3, the V gene TRBV11-2; no firm D call. The V end was cut by 2 bases, the J end by 2 bases, with 11 bases between. The CDR3 totals 15 residues. CDR1 and CDR2 from the germline V gene are SGHAT and FQNNGV. CDR3 residues: CASSLTNSLTDTQYF. CDR3 nucleotides: TGTGCCAGCAGCTTAACGAACAGCCTCACAGATACGCAGTATTTT. Complete variable domain (other parts from reference TRBV11-2 and TRBJ2-3): EAGVAQSPRYKIIEKRQSVAFWCNPISGHATLYWYQQILGQGPKLLIQFQNNGVVDDSQLPKDRFSAERLKGVDSTLKIQPAKLEDSAVYLCASSLTNSLTDTQYFGPGTRLTVL.

There are a few counts of this clone. The rearrangement joins TRBV3-1 (or the pseudogene TRBV3-2) to TRBJ1-5, with D possibly TRBD1 on 6 matching bases. Germline V gives CDR1 LGHDT, CDR2 YNNKEL (reference sequence). Trimming took 1 base from V and 6 from J, leaving 10 bases between them. This CDR3 comprises 14 residues. CDR3 amino acids: CASSQGGQRQPQHF. The DNA of the CDR3 is TGTGCCAGCAGCCAAGGGGGGCAACGTCAGCCCCAGCATTTT.

The genes are TRBV9 and TRBJ2-5, with 7 bases that match TRBD2. Germline V gene data show CDR1 as SGDLS and CDR2 as YYNGEE. The CDR3 is 15 amino acids. Trimming at V came to 2 bases and at J to 5 bases, leaving 9 bases not matched to a gene. CDR3: CASSVGAGPGETQYF. The CDR3 DNA follows: TGTGCCAGCAGCGTTGGAGCGGGACCTGGGGAGACCCAGTACTTC.